This T cell receptor (beta chain) was sequenced during a study of T cells in Graves' hyperthyroidism and ophthalmopathy. The CDR3 is 16 amino acids. The V gene's germline CDR1 is SGHVS and CDR2 FQNEAQ. The V gene lost 1 base and the J gene lost 5 bases, with 18 bases spanning the gap. TCR beta CDR3 regions were amplified from RNA. Primed by the HTBI set, a first-round RT-PCR was run on the TCR CDR3. TCRdb analysed the multiplex PCR reads with MiXCR anew, one entry per CDR3 protein. Among around 400,000 distinct CDR3 sequences listed, around 16% were seen once. V usage is TRBV7-8 and J usage is TRBJ2-7, with unresolved D. Sequencing was performed on blood. The origin of this receptor is a woman under 30 with Graves' hyperthyroidism that later progressed to Graves' ophthalmopathy. In DNA form, the CDR3 reads TGTGCCAGCAGCTTAGTTGGGCAGACCTCCTACGACGAGCAGTACTTC. Its protein product is CASSLVGQTSYDEQYF.